This T cell receptor (beta chain) stems from a study of CD8+CD57+ T cells in acquired aplastic anemia. At the level of the study: On average, sorted CD4+ and CD8+ cells gave approximately 3 ug of DNA. The study's findings and limits: Patients and controls turned out to have more than 25 CD8+ CDR3 sequences in common.

All sequencing subjects had displayed CD8+CD57+ cell expansion on flow cytometry. Severe acquired aplastic anemia was present in every patient. Patient blood was sampled before any therapy had been received. The CDR3 is made up of 15 amino acids. The germline V gene has CDR1 SGHRS and CDR2 YFSETQ. After removal of 4 bases from V and 12 bases from J, the junction contained 8 bases not matched to a gene. This clonotype was counted once. Its antigen is as yet unknown. Genomic DNA served as template for TCR beta VDJ and CDR3 profiling. In TCRdb, the reads were re-called with MiXCR into one record per CDR3 protein. This table has approximately 300,000 distinct CDR3 sequences, approximately 58% appearing once.

The sequence was obtained from a human donor with aplastic anemia. The chain recombines TRBV5-1 with TRBJ1-6; 12 bases align to TRBD1. Sequenced material: sorted CD4+, CD8+, or CD8+CD57+ T cells (not recorded which) from PBMCs. The CDR3 DNA reads as TGCGCCAGCAGCCTGGCGGGACAGGGGGCCATACCCCTCCACTTT. Translation: CASSLAGQGAIPLHF.